The T cell receptor (beta chain) under discussion was sequenced for a study of cytomegalovirus exposure and HLA in healthy donors. Notes on the study in general: In vitro, a few CMV-associated chains proved specific for CMV antigens. The study flagged some 170 TCR beta chains as cytomegalovirus-associated.

Separate from the approximately 720-subject first cohort, the approximately 120-subject validation cohort was the one that the donors belonged to. The CDR3 contains 19 residues. The germline V and J ends were trimmed by 5 bases and 0 bases, with 23 bases remaining between them. Germline CDR1 reads SGHTA; CDR2 reads FQGNSA. Assay: immunoSEQ multiplex PCR; the TCRdb copy retains only in-frame clones and omits some. Of 35,000 to 50,000 clones listed, roughly nine tenths were seen once; the top ten hold 5.6%. A word on this clone: Its antigen is as yet unknown.

The sequence was collected from a man aged 18 to 29 in good health and CMV-seronegative. The sequenced material came from PBMCs. This rearrangement joins TRBV7-2 to TRBJ1-3; D call uncertain. CDR3 sequence (DNA): TGTGCCAGCAGCCCTAGCTACGCCCGACGGCCCGTCTCTGGAAACACCATATATTTT. Encoded protein: CASSPSYARRPVSGNTIYF.